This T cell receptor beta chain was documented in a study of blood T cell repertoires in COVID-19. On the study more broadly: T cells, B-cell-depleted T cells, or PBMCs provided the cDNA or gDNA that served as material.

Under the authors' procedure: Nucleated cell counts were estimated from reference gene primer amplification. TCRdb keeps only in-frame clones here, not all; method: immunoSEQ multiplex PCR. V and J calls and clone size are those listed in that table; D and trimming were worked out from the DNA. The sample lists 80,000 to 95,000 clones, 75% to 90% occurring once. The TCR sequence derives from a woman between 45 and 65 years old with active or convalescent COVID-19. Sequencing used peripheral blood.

CDR3 DNA sequence: TGTGCCAGCAGTCGGACTGGGGGGACGTACGAGCAGTACTTC. Residues: CASSRTGGTYEQYF. The J gene is TRBJ2-7, the V gene TRBV2; tentatively, D is TRBD2 (6 bases). V gave up 5 bases and J gave up 4 bases, with 15 bases separating them. CDR1 is SNHLY, CDR2 FYNNEI, per germline. This CDR3 has 14 residues.